Presented here are 27 T cell receptor beta chains from one specimen sequenced in a study of cytomegalovirus exposure and HLA in healthy donors. This table comes from immunoSEQ multiplex PCR, and its TCRdb copy is limited to in-frame clones, with some not included. The sample gives approximately 140,000 clones, around 90% of which show up once; under 9% is in the top ten. Sample: PBMCs. The receptors derive from a man between 18 and 35 years old in good health and CMV-seropositive.

The chain employs TRBV4-2 and TRBJ2-7; 8 bases agree with TRBD2. The CDR3 consists of 13 residues. V was clipped by 1 base and J by 12 bases; unmatched bases: 8. Germline-derived CDR1 and CDR2 are LGHNA and YNFKEQ. The DNA of the CDR3 is TGTGCCAGCAGCCAAGTAGATCGGGGGGGTCGGTACTTC. It translates to CASSQVDRGGRYF.

V gene TRBV7-9 combines with J gene TRBJ1-3; no clear D. This CDR3 is built from 13 residues. Germline V CDR1 and CDR2: SEHNR, FQNEAQ (reference sequence). V was shortened by 1 base and J by 6 bases, with 7 bases between the two germline ends. CDR3 DNA: TGTGCCAGCAGCTTAGTGGCCACAAACACCATATATTTT. It is translated as CASSLVATNTIYF.

The chain couples TRBV5-6 to TRBJ1-4; D gene uncertain. With 4 bases removed from V and 6 bases from J, the gap between germline ends came to 16 bases. There are 15 residues in the CDR3. CDR1 and CDR2 (germline): SGHDT, YYEEEE. The CDR3 nucleotides are TGTGCCAGCAGCCTGAGCCCCGGGTTTGATGAAAAACTGTTTTTT. Translating it yields CASSLSPGFDEKLFF. The whole variable domain, filled in from reference TRBV5-6 and TRBJ1-4, reads DAGVTQSPTHLIKTRGQQVTLRCSPKSGHDTVSWYQQALGQGPQFIFQYYEEEERQRGNFPDRFSGHQFPNYSSELNVNALLLGDSALYLCASSLSPGFDEKLFFGSGTQLSVL.

This chain links TRBV11-2 with TRBJ1-3; tentatively, D is TRBD1 (5 bases). The V end was cut by 6 bases, the J end by 4 bases, with 19 bases between. Looked up from germline, CDR1 is SGHAT and CDR2 is FQNNGV. The CDR3 contains 16 residues. The CDR3 DNA is TGTGCCAGCAGGCCTAGGGGTTGGAGTGCCGGAAACACCATATATTTT. Residues: CASRPRGWSAGNTIYF.

Notes on this clone: The junction departs from the called germline gene at one end, perhaps through a read error. The J gene is TRBJ2-1, the V gene TRBV2; weak D call: TRBD1 (5 bases). The CDR3 covers 12 residues. Germline CDR1 is SNHLY and CDR2 is FYNNEI. CDR3 protein: CASSEGGRAGIF. The CDR3 coding sequence is TGTGCCAGCAGTGAAGGCGGCAGGGCCGGCATCTTC.

The chain links TRBV6-1 to TRBJ1-4, with 8 nucleotides matching TRBD1. With V trimmed by 6 bases and J by 4 bases, 4 bases remained unmatched. This CDR3 has 14 residues. Germline V gene data show CDR1 as MNHNS and CDR2 as SASEGT. CDR3 loop: CASSRDRLNEKLFF. The CDR3 DNA reads as TGTGCCAGCAGCCGGGACAGGCTTAATGAAAAACTGTTTTTT.

This sequence joins TRBV12-2 and TRBJ2-7; no check of the table's D call, TRBD2, against the DNA was made. TRBV12-2 is classified as a pseudogene. This CDR3 spans 12 amino acids. CDR3 sequence: CASRLRAYEQYF. CDR3 coding DNA: TGTGCAAGTCGCTTAAGAGCCTACGAGCAGTACTTC.

The chain has TRBV4-1 and TRBJ2-3; the match to TRBD1 covers 8 bases. Germline V gene sequence: CDR1 MGHRA, CDR2 YSYEKL. This CDR3 region has 17 residues. Losses at the gene ends were 0 bases for V and 0 bases for J; bases not matched to a gene: 5. The CDR3 coding sequence is TGCGCCAGCAGCCAAGATCGTGGGACAGGCAGCACAGATACGCAGTATTTT. The encoded protein is CASSQDRGTGSTDTQYF.

The J gene is TRBJ2-5, the V gene TRBV6-5; maybe TRBD1 (6 bases). The CDR3 consists of 14 residues. CDR1 MNHEY and CDR2 SVGAGI come from the germline V gene. The V end was cut by 7 bases, the J end by 5 bases, with 17 bases between. The CDR3 DNA reads TGTGCCAGCAAAAAACCCAGGGGCGGGGAGACCCAGTACTTC. This codes for CASKKPRGGETQYF.

V usage is TRBV5-6 and J usage is TRBJ2-7; 8 nucleotides match TRBD2. Germline CDR1 and CDR2: SGHDT and YYEEEE. The CDR3 sequence is 16 residues long. Losses at the gene ends were 0 bases for V and 2 bases for J; bases not matched to a gene: 7. The CDR3 sequence: CASSLVASGLTYEQYF. DNA of the CDR3: TGTGCCAGCAGCTTGGTCGCTAGCGGGCTCACCTACGAGCAGTACTTC.

The chain combines TRBV20-1 with TRBJ2-7, with TRBD2 matching 8 bases. The CDR3 consists of 11 residues. Germline CDR1 and CDR2: DFQATT and SNEGSKA (reference sequence). The CDR3 region is CSGRAEGEQYF. The CDR3 coding sequence is TGCAGCGGGAGGGCGGAGGGCGAGCAGTACTTC.

V gene TRBV30 combines with J gene TRBJ1-1; a weak D match, TRBD1 (6 bases). The CDR3 consists of 14 residues. Trimming cost V 3 bases and J 5 bases, with 16 bases left between them. The germline gives CDR1 GTSNPN, CDR2 SVGIG (reference sequence). The CDR3 DNA reads as TGTGCCTGGAGCTTAAAGGGGGTAAGGACTGAAGCTTTCTTT. Protein sequence: CAWSLKGVRTEAFF.

The chain is built from TRBV2 and TRBJ1-5; 9 bases line up with TRBD1. V lost 6 bases and J lost 6; bases outside the gene matches: 15. The germline CDR1 and CDR2 sequences are SNHLY and FYNNEI. This CDR3 spans 17 amino acids. CDR3: CASSPGGGTGLSQPQHF. In DNA, the CDR3 is TGTGCCAGCAGCCCGGGAGGTGGGACAGGGTTAAGTCAGCCCCAGCATTTT.

The chain is built from TRBV7-9 and TRBJ2-3; 9 bases line up with TRBD2. Trimming cost V 2 bases and J 4 bases; bases outside gene matches: 1. Per the germline V gene, CDR1 is SEHNR and CDR2 is FQNEAQ (reference sequence). The CDR3 covers 14 residues. CDR3 protein: CASSLQREADTQYF. CDR3 bases: TGTGCCAGCAGCTTACAGCGGGAGGCAGATACGCAGTATTTT.

The chain is built from TRBV19 and TRBJ1-2; D unresolved. The CDR3 runs to 15 residues. V dropped 6 bases and J dropped 1 base, with 15 bases sitting between them. Germline CDR1 is LNHDA and CDR2 is SQIVND (reference sequence). Written as DNA, the CDR3 is TGTGCCAGTAGCCCCCACCCCCAGATTAACTATGGCTACACCTTC. Its translation: CASSPHPQINYGYTF.

The chain joins TRBV30 to TRBJ2-7; 9 bases fit TRBD1. The CDR3 contains 15 residues. Trimming took 0 bases from V and 2 from J; bases not matched to a gene: 5. Germline V lookup: CDR1 GTSNPN, CDR2 SVGIG (reference sequence). DNA of the CDR3: TGTGCCTGGAGTGTTAAGAGGACAGGGGCCTACGAGCAGTACTTC. Residues: CAWSVKRTGAYEQYF.

This sequence joins TRBV21-1 and TRBJ2-7; the D call of TRBD2 is as the table states it, not checked on the DNA. TRBV21-1 is deemed a pseudogene. The CDR3 has 14 residues. The CDR3: CASSSPPGFYEQYF. CDR3 nucleotides: TGTGCCAGCAGCTCCCCCCCCGGGTTCTACGAGCAGTACTTC.

The chain combines TRBV11-2 with TRBJ2-7; a possible D gene is TRBD1 (5 bases). Trimming stripped 5 bases from V and 2 bases from J, with 13 bases between. Germline V gene lookup returns CDR1 SGHAT and CDR2 FQNNGV. This CDR3 contains 14 residues. The CDR3 bases are TGTGCCAGCAGCCCATCAACAGGAACCTACGAGCAGTACTTC. Its protein product is CASSPSTGTYEQYF.

This chain uses TRBV30 with TRBJ1-2, with D unresolved. V was clipped by 3 bases and J by 2 bases, with 10 bases between them. The germline CDR1 and CDR2 sequences are GTSNPN and SVGIG (reference sequence). This CDR3 region has 13 residues. The CDR3: CAWSLIGNYGYTF. CDR3 coding DNA: TGTGCCTGGAGCCTGATCGGGAACTATGGCTACACCTTC.

This clone was picked up one time. The chain employs TRBV4-1 and TRBJ2-7; the D is unclear. Trimming took 0 bases from V and 2 from J, leaving 8 bases between them. The CDR3 spans 14 residues. Germline V CDR1 and CDR2: MGHRA, YSYEKL. CDR3 sequence reads: CASSQEAGPYEQYF. The CDR3 bases are TGCGCCAGCAGCCAAGAGGCAGGTCCCTACGAGCAGTACTTC.

The chain carries TRBV30 and TRBJ2-5; D remains ambiguous. The germline gives CDR1 GTSNPN, CDR2 SVGIG (reference sequence). Trimming removed 2 bases from V and 1 base from J, with 8 bases in between. CDR3 size: 13 residues. CDR3 protein: CAWSSPGQETQYF. CDR3 nucleotide sequence: TGTGCCTGGAGTTCGCCAGGCCAAGAGACCCAGTACTTC.

V is TRBV4-1 and J is TRBJ2-1, with 12 bases fitting TRBD2. The CDR3 runs 15 residues. Germline values: CDR1 MGHRA, CDR2 YSYEKL. V was pared by 3 bases and J by 10 bases, with 7 bases of the junction left unmatched. The CDR3, as DNA: TGCGCCAGCAGCCATCTACTAGCGGGAGGAGACGAGCAGTTCTTC. It yields the protein CASSHLLAGGDEQFF.

The chain employs TRBV6-1 and TRBJ1-2; tentatively, D is TRBD1 (5 bases). V shed 8 bases and J shed 6 bases, with 16 bases lying between them. The CDR3 loop spans 13 amino acids. The germline CDR1 and CDR2 sequences are MNHNS and SASEGT. The CDR3 here is CASRRGTGDGYTF. CDR3 bases: TGTGCCAGCCGCCGGGGGACCGGGGATGGCTACACCTTC.

This clone was observed a few times. V is TRBV10-2 and J is TRBJ2-3; TRBD2 agrees at 13 bases. The CDR3 totals 18 residues. Germline CDR1 is WSHSY and CDR2 is SAAADI. Germline trimming cut 1 base from V and 1 base from J; bases unmatched to any gene: 5. CDR3 in amino acids: CASSELGTSGDRTDTQYF. The CDR3 DNA is TGCGCCAGCAGTGAGTTGGGGACTAGCGGGGACCGCACAGATACGCAGTATTTT.

The chain carries TRBV10-3 and TRBJ1-1; 8 nucleotides match TRBD1. Trimming took 7 bases from V and 1 from J; bases not matched to a gene: 8. The CDR3 contains 15 residues. The germline CDR1 and CDR2 sequences are ENHRY and SYGVKD. CDR3 loop: CAITTRTGSNTEAFF. In DNA, the CDR3 is TGTGCCATCACTACCCGGACAGGGTCGAACACTGAAGCTTTCTTT.

The chain is built from TRBV2 and TRBJ1-3; 7 bases map to TRBD1. Germline CDR1 and CDR2: SNHLY and FYNNEI. The CDR3 contains 16 residues. Germline trimming cut 7 bases from V and 3 bases from J; bases unmatched to any gene: 12. CDR3 sequence (DNA): TGTGCCAGCAAAGAAACAGGGGCCGCTGATGGAAACACCATATATTTT. Amino acids: CASKETGAADGNTIYF.

This chain links TRBV6-5 with TRBJ1-3; D is ambiguous. The CDR3 loop spans 14 amino acids. Germline CDR1 MNHEY, CDR2 SVGAGI. V was trimmed by 5 bases and J by 4 bases, leaving 12 bases between them. Here the CDR3 DNA reads TGTGCCAGCAGTACTCCGACTATCGGAAACACCATATATTTT. It translates to CASSTPTIGNTIYF.